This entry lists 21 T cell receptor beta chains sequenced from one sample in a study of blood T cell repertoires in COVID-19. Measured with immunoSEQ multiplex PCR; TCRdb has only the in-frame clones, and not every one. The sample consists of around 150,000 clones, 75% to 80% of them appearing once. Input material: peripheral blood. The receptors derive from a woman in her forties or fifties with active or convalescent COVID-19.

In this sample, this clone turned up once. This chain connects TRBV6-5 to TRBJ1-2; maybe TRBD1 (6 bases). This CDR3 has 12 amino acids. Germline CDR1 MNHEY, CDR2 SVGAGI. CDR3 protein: CAAEGGVNGYTF. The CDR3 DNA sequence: TGTGCTGCGGAGGGGGGGGTGAATGGCTACACCTTC.

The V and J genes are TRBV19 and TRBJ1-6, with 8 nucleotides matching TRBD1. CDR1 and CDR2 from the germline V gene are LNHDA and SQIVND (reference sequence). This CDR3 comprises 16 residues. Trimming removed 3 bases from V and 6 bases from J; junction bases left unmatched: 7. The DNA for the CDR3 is TGTGCCAGTAGTATCGCAGGGGGCGCTTCTAATTCACCCCTCCACTTT. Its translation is CASSIAGGASNSPLHF.

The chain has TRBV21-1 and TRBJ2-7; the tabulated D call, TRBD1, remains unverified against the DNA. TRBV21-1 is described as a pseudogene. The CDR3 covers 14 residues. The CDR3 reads CASSKGTGGYEQYF. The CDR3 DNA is TGTGCCAGCAGCAAAGGGACAGGGGGCTACGAGCAGTACTTC.

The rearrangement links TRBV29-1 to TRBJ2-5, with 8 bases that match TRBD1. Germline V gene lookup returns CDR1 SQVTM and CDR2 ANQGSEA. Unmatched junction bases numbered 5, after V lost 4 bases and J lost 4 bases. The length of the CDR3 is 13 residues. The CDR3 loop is CSVVPTGVETQYF. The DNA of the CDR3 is TGCAGCGTTGTCCCGACAGGGGTAGAGACCCAGTACTTC.

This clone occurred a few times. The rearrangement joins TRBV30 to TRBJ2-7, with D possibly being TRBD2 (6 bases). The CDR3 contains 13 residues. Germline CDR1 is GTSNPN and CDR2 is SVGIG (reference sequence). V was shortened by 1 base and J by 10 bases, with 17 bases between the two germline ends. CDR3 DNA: TGTGCCTGGAGTGAAGGGAGGCGCGGCTCACAGTACTTC. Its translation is CAWSEGRRGSQYF.

For the CDR3, the DNA is TGTGCCAGCAGCTTAGACCCACAGGGGCCTGGCGGCTACACCTTC. Translation: CASSLDPQGPGGYTF. This rearrangement joins TRBV7-2 to TRBJ1-2; TRBD1 agrees at 7 bases. This CDR3 is built from 15 residues. CDR1 is SGHTA, CDR2 FQGNSA, per germline. V trimming: 1 base; J trimming: 8 bases; junction bases outside the gene matches: 10.

The CDR3 protein is CSVVRAGDTEAFF. CDR3 coding DNA: TGCAGCGTTGTCCGAGCCGGTGACACTGAAGCTTTCTTT. The rearrangement uses TRBV29-1 and TRBJ1-1, with D unclear. This CDR3 comprises 13 residues. CDR1 and CDR2 from the germline V gene are SQVTM and ANQGSEA. V dropped 4 bases and J dropped 3 bases, with 12 bases sitting between them.

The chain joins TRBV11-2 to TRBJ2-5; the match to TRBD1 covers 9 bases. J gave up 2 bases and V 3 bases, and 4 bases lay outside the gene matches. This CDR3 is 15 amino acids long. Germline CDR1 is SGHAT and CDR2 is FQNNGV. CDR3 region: CASSLDRGHQETQYF. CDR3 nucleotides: TGTGCCAGCAGCTTGGACAGGGGACATCAAGAGACCCAGTACTTC.

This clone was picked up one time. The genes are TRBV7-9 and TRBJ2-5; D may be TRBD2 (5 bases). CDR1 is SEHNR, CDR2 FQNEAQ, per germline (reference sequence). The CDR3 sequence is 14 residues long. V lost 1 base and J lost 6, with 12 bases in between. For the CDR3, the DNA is TGTGCCAGCAGCTTAGTTGAGGGTGGCAAGACCCAGTACTTC. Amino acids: CASSLVEGGKTQYF. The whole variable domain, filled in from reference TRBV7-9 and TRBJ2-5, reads DTGVSQNPRHKITKRGQNVTFRCDPISEHNRLYWYRQTLGQGPEFLTYFQNEAQLEKSRLLSDRFSAERPKGSFSTLEIQRTEQGDSAMYLCASSLVEGGKTQYFGPGTRLLVL.

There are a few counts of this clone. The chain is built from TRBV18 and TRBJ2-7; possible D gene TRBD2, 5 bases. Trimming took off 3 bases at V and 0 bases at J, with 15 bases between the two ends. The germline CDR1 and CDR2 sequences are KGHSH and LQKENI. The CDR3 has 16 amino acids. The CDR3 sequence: CASSPPGYLSSYEQYF. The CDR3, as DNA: TGTGCCAGCTCACCCCCGGGATACTTAAGCTCCTACGAGCAGTACTTC. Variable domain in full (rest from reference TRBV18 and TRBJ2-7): NAGVMQNPRHLVRRRGQEARLRCSPMKGHSHVYWYRQLPEEGLKFMVYLQKENIIDESGMPKERFSAEFPKEGPSILRIQQVVRGDSAAYFCASSPPGYLSSYEQYFGPGTRLTVT.

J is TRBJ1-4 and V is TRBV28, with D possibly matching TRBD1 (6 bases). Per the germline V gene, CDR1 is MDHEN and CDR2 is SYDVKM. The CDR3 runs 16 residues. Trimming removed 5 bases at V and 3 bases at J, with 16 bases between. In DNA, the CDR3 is TGTGCCAGCAGTCTCACAGGGTTGAAGGCTAATGAAAAACTGTTTTTT. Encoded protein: CASSLTGLKANEKLFF.

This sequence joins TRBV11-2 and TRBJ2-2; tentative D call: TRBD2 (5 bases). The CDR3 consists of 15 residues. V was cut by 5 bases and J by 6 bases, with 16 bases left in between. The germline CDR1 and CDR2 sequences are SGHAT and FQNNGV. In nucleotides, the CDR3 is TGTGCCAGCAGCCAGCGGACGGGCAGGCCCGGGGAGCTGTTTTTT. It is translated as CASSQRTGRPGELFF.

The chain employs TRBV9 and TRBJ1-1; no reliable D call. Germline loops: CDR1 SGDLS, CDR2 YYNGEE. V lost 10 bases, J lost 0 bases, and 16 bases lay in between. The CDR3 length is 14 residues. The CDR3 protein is CASSVGRVNTEAFF. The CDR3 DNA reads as TGTGCCTCCTCTGTGGGTCGGGTGAACACTGAAGCTTTCTTT.

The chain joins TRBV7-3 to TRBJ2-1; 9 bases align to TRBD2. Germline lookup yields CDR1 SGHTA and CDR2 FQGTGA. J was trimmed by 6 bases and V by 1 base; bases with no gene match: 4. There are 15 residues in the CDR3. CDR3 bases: TGTGCCAGCAGCTTAAATGCGGGAGGGATCAATGAGCAGTTCTTC. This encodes CASSLNAGGINEQFF.

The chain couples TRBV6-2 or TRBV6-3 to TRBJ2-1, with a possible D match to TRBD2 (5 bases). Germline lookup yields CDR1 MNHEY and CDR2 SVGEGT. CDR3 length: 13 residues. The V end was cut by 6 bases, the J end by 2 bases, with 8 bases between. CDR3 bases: TGTGCCAGCAGCGGAGGCCCCTACAATGAGCAGTTCTTC. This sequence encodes CASSGGPYNEQFF.

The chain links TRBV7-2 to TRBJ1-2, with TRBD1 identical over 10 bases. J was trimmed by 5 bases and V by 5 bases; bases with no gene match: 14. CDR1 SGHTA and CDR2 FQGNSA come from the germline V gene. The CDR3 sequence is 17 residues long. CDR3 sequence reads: CASSPRDRGALRYGYTF. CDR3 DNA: TGTGCCAGCAGCCCGAGGGACAGGGGCGCACTTCGGTATGGCTACACCTTC.

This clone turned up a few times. This CDR3 is CASSYGTGYEQYF. DNA of the CDR3: TGTGCCAGCAGTTATGGGACAGGGTACGAGCAGTACTTC. The rearrangement joins TRBV6-5 to TRBJ2-7; 9 nucleotides align to TRBD1. V dropped 3 bases and J dropped 4; count of bases not matched to a gene: 1. Germline V gene lookup returns CDR1 MNHEY and CDR2 SVGAGI. The CDR3 spans 13 residues.

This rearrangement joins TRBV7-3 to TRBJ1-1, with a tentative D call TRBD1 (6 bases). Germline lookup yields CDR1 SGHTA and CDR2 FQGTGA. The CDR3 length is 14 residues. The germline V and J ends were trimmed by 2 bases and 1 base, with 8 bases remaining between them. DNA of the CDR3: TGTGCCAGCAGCTTACAAGGGGGGAACACTGAAGCTTTCTTT. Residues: CASSLQGGNTEAFF.

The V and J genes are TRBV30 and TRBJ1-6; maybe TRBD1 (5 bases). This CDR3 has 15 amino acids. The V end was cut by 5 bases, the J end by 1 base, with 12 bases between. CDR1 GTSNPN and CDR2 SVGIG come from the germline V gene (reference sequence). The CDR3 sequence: CAWAAGESYNSPLHF. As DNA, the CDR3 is TGTGCCTGGGCGGCGGGGGAATCCTATAATTCACCCCTCCACTTT.

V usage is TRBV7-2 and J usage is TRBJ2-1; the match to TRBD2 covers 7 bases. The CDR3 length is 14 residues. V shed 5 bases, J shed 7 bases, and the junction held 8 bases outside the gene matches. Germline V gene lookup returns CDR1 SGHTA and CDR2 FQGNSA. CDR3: CASSEQRGLNEQFF. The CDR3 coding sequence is TGTGCCAGCAGCGAACAGCGGGGACTTAATGAGCAGTTCTTC.

CDR3 coding DNA: TGTGCCACCTCACCGGGACTAGCGATCGAGACCCAGTACTTC. Amino acids: CATSPGLAIETQYF. The chain recombines TRBV6-5 with TRBJ2-5, with 10 bases fitting TRBD2. The CDR3 is 14 residues long. Germline lookup yields CDR1 MNHEY and CDR2 SVGAGI. Trimming removed 10 bases from V and 5 bases from J; junction bases left unmatched: 10.